The TCR beta chain under discussion was sequenced for a study of T cell repertoires in cytomegalovirus infection. From the reads, TCRdb called clonotypes with MiXCR, one entry per CDR3 protein. The sample shows about a million distinct CDR3 sequences, roughly 30% of them seen only once. The germline CDR1 and CDR2 sequences are SGHRS and YFSETQ. Deletions cut 3 bases from V and 4 bases from J, with 17 bases between. This CDR3 contains 16 residues. Comments on this clonotype: Its antigen is undetermined.

The source is a human donor in good health (CMV status not recorded). Some clones in this sample may be carry-over from other donors' samples. The chain carries TRBV5-1 and TRBJ1-3; D gene unclear. The sample consisted of cultured CD8+ T cells from PBMCs, taken from culture after CMV antigen stimulation. This chain's CDR3 is CASSSDGAMVGNTIYF. The DNA for the CDR3 is TGCGCCAGCAGCTCGGACGGAGCGATGGTCGGAAACACCATATATTTT.